This T cell receptor beta chain was identified in a study of T cells after posttransplantation cyclophosphamide. Study-level results: After PTCy, TRB diversity resembled that of CNI/methotrexate controls. Skin or GI-infiltrating T cells shared few TRB sequences with blood. Later blood repertoires were often dominated by clones from the donor CD8+ memory compartment.

This table comes from immunoSEQ multiplex PCR, and its TCRdb copy is limited to in-frame clones, with some not included. The data show thousands of clones, with almost 85% seen just once and 27% held by the top ten. CDR1 and CDR2 from the germline V gene are MGHRA and YSYEKL. This CDR3 comprises 20 residues. On this clone itself: Antigen unknown. The junction departs from the called germline gene at one end, perhaps through a read error.

Busulfan-fludarabine conditioning, marrow transplant, and cyclophosphamide on days +3 and +4 were administered. The sequenced sample was CD8+ T cells sorted from PBMCs, obtained around 1,500 days after allogeneic stem cell transplant with posttransplant cyclophosphamide. The origin of this receptor is a female patient aged 50-60 years who received an allogeneic stem cell transplant from a related donor, was CMV-positive, and had no GVHD. T cells may partly derive from the graft donor. The V call is TRBV4-1, the J call TRBJ2-1, with 14 positions matching TRBD2. CDR3 in amino acids: CASSQAGLAGEGEDHNEQFF. CDR3 bases: TGCGCCAGCAGTCAAGCGGGACTAGCGGGAGAAGGAGAGGACCACAATGAGCAGTTCTTC.